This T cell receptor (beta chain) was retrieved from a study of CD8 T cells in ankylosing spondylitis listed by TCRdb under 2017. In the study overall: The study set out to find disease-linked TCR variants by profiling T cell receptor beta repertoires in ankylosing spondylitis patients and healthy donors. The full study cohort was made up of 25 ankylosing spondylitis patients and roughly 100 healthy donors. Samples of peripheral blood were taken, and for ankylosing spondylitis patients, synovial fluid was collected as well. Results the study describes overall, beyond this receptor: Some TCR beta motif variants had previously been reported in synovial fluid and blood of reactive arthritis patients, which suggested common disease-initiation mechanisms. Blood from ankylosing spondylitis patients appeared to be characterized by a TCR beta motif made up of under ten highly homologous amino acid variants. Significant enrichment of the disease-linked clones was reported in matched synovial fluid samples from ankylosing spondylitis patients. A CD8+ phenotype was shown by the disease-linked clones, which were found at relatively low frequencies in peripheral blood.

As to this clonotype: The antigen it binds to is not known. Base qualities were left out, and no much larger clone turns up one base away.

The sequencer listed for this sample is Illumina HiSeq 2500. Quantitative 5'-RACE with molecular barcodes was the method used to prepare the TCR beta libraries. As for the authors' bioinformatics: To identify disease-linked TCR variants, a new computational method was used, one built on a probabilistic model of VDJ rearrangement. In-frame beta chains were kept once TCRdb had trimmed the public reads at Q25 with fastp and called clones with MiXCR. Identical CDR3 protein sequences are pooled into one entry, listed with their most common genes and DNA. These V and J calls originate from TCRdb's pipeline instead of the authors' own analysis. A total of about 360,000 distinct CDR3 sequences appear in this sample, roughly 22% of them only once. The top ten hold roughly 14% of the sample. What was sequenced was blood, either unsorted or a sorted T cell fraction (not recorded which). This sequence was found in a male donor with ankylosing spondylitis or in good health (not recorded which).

In nucleotide form, the sequence is TGTGCCAGCAGCTTAGGACAGGGGGCGAACACCGGGGAGCTGTTTTTT. Its translation reads: CASSLGQGANTGELFF. Recombination connected TRBV7-9 to TRBJ2-2; 9 nucleotides in the junction match TRBD1. CDR1 and CDR2 were assigned from the germline V gene (reference sequence) as SEHNR and FQNEAQ. At the junction V is shortened by 1 base and J by 0 bases; bases outside the gene matches: 0. Taken from cysteine to phenylalanine, the CDR3 has 16 residues. The retained sequence is limited to the CDR3, 48 bases, with the frame set at the first base.